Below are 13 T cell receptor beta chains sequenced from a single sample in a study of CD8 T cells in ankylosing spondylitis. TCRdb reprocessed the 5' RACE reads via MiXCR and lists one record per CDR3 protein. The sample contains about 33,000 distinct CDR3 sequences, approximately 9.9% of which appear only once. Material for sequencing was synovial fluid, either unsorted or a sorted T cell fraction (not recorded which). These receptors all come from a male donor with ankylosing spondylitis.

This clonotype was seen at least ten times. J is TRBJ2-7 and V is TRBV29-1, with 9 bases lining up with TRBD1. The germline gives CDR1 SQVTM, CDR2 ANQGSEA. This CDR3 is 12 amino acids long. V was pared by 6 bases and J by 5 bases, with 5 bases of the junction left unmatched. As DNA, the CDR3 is TGCAGCGTCTCACAGGGGGCAAACGAGCAGTACTTC. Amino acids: CSVSQGANEQYF.

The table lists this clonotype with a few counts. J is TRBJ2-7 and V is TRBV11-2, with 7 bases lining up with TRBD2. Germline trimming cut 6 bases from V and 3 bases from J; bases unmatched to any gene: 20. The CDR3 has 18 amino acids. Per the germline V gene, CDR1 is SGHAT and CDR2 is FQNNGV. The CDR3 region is CASSLLPLAAGALYEQYF. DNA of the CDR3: TGTGCCAGCAGTTTACTCCCCCTAGCGGCGGGAGCCCTCTACGAGCAGTACTTC.

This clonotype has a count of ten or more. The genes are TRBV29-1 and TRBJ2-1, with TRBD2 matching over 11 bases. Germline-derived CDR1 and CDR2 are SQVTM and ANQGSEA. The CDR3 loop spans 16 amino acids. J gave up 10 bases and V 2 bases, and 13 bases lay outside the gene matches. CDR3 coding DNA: TGCAGCGTTGAAACCTGGGTTAGCGGGAGGGCCGGGGAGCAGTTCTTC. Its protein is CSVETWVSGRAGEQFF.

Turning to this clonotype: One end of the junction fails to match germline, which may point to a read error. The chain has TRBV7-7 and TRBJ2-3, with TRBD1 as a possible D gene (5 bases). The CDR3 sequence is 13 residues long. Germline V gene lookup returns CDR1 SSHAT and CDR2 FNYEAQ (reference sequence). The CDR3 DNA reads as TGTGCTAGCAGCTTAGGGGTCCGCGATACGCAGTATTTT. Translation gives CASSLGVRDTQYF. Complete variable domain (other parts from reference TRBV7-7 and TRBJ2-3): GAGVSQSPRYKVTKRGQDVTLRCDPISSHATLYWYQQALGQGPEFLTYFNYEAQPDKSGLPSDRFSAERPEGSISTLTIQRTEQRDSAMYRCASSLGVRDTQYFGPGTRLTVL.

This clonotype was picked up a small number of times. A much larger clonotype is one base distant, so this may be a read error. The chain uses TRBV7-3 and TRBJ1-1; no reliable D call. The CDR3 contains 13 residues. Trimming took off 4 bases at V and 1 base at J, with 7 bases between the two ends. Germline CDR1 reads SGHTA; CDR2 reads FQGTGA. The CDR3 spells CASSSQRNTEAFF. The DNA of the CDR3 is TGTGCCAGCAGCTCACAGAGGAACACTGAAGCTTTCTTT.

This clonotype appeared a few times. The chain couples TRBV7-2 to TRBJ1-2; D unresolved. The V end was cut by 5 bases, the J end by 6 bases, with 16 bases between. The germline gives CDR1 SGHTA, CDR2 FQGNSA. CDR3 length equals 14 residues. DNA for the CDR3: TGTGCCAGCAGCCCGAGCACGGGGAAAGATGGCTACACCTTC. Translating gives CASSPSTGKDGYTF.

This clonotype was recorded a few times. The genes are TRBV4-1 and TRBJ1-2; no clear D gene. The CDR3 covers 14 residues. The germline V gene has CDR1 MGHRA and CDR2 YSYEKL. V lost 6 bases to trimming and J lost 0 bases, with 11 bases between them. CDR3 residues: CASSQVIANYGYTF. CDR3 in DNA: TGCGCCAGCAGTCAGGTTATTGCTAACTATGGCTACACCTTC.

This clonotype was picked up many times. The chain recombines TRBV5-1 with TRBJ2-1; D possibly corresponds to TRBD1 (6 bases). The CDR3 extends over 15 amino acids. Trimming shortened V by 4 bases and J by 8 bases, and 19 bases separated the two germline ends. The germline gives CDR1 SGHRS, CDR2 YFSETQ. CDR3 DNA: TGCGCCAGCAGCCCGGAGGTCCCAGGGGTCGATGAGCAGTTCTTC. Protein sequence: CASSPEVPGVDEQFF.

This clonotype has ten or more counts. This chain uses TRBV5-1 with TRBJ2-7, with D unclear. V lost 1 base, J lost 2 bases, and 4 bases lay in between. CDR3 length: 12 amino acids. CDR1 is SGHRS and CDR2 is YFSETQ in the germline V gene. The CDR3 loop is CASSLRPYEQYF. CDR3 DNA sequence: TGCGCCAGCAGCTTGAGACCCTACGAGCAGTACTTC.

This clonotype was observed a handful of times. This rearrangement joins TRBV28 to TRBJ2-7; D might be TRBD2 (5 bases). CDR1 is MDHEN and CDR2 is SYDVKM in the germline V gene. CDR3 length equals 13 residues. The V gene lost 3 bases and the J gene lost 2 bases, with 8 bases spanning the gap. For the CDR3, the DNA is TGTGCCAGCAGTTTGGAGGTTCCCTACGAGCAGTACTTC. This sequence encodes CASSLEVPYEQYF.

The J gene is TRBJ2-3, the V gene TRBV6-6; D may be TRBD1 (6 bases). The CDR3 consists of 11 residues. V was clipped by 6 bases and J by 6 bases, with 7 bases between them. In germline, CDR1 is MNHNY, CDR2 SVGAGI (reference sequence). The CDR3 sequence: CASSTGDTQYF. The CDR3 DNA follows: TGTGCCAGCAGCACAGGGGATACGCAGTATTTT.

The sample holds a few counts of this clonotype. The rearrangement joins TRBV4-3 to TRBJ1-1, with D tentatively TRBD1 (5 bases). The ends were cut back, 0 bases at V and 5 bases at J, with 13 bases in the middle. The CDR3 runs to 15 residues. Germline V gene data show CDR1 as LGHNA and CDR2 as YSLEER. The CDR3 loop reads CASSQDRAFRTEAFF. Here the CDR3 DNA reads TGCGCCAGCAGCCAAGACAGGGCTTTCCGGACTGAAGCTTTCTTT.

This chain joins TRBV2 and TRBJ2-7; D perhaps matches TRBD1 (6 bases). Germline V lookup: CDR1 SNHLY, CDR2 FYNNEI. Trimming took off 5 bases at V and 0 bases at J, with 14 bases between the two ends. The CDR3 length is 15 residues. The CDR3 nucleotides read TGTGCCAGCAGTCGCAGCCGACAGGCCTCCTACGAGCAGTACTTC. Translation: CASSRSRQASYEQYF.